This TCR beta chain is drawn from a study of patients and donors after allogeneic stem cell transplantation. TCRdb reanalysed the RT-PCR reads using MiXCR and keeps one entry per CDR3 protein. The sample has more than 850,000 distinct CDR3 sequences, approximately 19% seen once. Sequencing used blood, either unsorted or a sorted T cell fraction (not recorded which). The TCR was taken from a human donor who was either an allogeneic HSCT recipient or a stem cell or donor lymphocyte infusion donor (not recorded which). It is not recorded whose cells these are; they may come from a transplant donor.

The CDR3, as DNA: TGTGCCAGCAGCCGTCAATGGGAGACCCAGTACTTC. Amino acid sequence: CASSRQWETQYF. The chain recombines TRBV4-2 with TRBJ2-5; D remains unclear. The CDR3 is made up of 12 amino acids. The V end lost 4 bases, the J end lost 5 bases, and 8 bases lay between the germline ends. Germline CDR1 reads LGHNA; CDR2 reads YNFKEQ.